This T cell receptor (beta chain) was obtained from a study of T cells in Graves' hyperthyroidism and ophthalmopathy. This clonotype was seen many times. Antigen unknown. No progression to ophthalmopathy during 18 months of follow-up defined stable disease. The patients, who ranged from 18 to 65 in age, presented with newly diagnosed hyperthyroidism lasting under 2 months. Deletions cut 2 bases from V and 2 bases from J, with 19 bases between. The CDR3 sequence is 17 residues long. From germline, CDR1 is SGHAT and CDR2 FQNNGV. What was amplified from RNA transcripts were TCR beta CDR3 regions. Researchers ran a first-round RT-PCR on the TCR CDR3 using the HTBI primer set. TCRdb re-called the multiplex PCR reads through MiXCR, storing one row per CDR3 protein. The repertoire holds 75,000 to 100,000 distinct CDR3 sequences, with around 42% as singletons. Notes on the study in general: Most thyroid clonotypes with frequency above 0.001 were detected in blood. The model identified upcoming ophthalmopathy a median around 6 months ahead of onset.

The J gene is TRBJ2-7, the V gene TRBV11-2; D is unclear. Sequenced material: peripheral blood or thyroid tissue (not recorded which). The TCR was taken from a woman aged 25 to 45 with Graves' hyperthyroidism. The CDR3 reads CASSLQGIWQPTYEQYF. The DNA for the CDR3 is TGTGCCAGCAGCTTACAAGGGATCTGGCAGCCCACCTACGAGCAGTACTTC.